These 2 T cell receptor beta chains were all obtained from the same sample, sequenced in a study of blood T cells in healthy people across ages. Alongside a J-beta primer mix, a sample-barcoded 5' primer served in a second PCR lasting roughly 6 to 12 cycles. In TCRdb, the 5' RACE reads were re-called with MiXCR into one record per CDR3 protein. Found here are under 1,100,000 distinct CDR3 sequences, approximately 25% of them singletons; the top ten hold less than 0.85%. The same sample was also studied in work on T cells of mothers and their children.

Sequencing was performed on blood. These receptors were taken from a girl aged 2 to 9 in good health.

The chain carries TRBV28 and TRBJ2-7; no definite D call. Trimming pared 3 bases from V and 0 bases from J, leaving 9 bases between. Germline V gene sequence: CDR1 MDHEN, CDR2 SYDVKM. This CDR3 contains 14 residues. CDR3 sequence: CASSFFLGSYEQYF. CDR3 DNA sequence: TGTGCCAGCAGTTTTTTCTTAGGCTCCTACGAGCAGTACTTC.

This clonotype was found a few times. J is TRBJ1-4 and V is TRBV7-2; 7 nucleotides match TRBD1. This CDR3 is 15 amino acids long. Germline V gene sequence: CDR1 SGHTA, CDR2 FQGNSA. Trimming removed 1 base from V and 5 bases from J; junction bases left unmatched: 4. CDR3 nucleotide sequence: TGTGCCAGCAGCTTAGACAGGGGCGAGAATGAAAAACTGTTTTTT. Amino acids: CASSLDRGENEKLFF. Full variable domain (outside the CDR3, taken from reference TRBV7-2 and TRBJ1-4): GAGVSQSPSNKVTEKGKDVELRCDPISGHTALYWYRQSLGQGLEFLIYFQGNSAPDKSGLPSDRFSAERTGGSVSTLTIQRTQQEDSAVYLCASSLDRGENEKLFFGSGTQLSVL.